A selection of T cell receptor beta chains follows, all from one sample in a study of shared clonotypes between healthy human individuals. The protocol was immunoSEQ multiplex PCR, while the TCRdb copy is restricted to in-frame clones and leaves out a portion. The sample records about 1.1 million clones, around 82% being singletons. Input material: memory CD4+ T cells from PBMCs. All receptors derive from a man aged 18 to 30 in good health. Some clones in this sample may be carry-over from other donors' samples. The conserved cysteine and the conserved F or W are not part of the CDR3 here.

V,CDR3
TRBV11-3,ASSHNTHSSGANVLT
TRBV19,ASSIGGAKNIQY
TRBV6-1,ASMGLEWRDTQY
TRBV27,ASSSMMTRKRTPGTDTQY
TRBV5-4,ASSLAGRRGGADTQY
TRBV9,ASGRGTSPYEQY
TRBV9,ASSARTDSTGNTIY
TRBV4-2,ASSQGPGQGGNEQF
TRBV5-1,ASSRDGEGYT
TRBV28,ASSFRDSQAYEQY
TRBV5-4,ASSLEGYGYT
TRBV27,ASSTWDTQY
TRBV9,ASSAPEAGSWADTQY
TRBV10-1,ASSEPRRGPATNEKLF
TRBV6-5,ASSYSGRGSSYEQY
TRBV6-1,ASSEARVWDGYT
TRBV5-4,ASSLLGSVIGETQY
TRBV30,AWSGGREQF
TRBV9,ASSPGHPFSGNTIY
TRBV6-5,ASRLSEAANEQF
TRBV5-4,ASSLGQGALNEKLF
TRBV30,AWSNVERANEQF
TRBV11-2,ASRAGQGYEQY